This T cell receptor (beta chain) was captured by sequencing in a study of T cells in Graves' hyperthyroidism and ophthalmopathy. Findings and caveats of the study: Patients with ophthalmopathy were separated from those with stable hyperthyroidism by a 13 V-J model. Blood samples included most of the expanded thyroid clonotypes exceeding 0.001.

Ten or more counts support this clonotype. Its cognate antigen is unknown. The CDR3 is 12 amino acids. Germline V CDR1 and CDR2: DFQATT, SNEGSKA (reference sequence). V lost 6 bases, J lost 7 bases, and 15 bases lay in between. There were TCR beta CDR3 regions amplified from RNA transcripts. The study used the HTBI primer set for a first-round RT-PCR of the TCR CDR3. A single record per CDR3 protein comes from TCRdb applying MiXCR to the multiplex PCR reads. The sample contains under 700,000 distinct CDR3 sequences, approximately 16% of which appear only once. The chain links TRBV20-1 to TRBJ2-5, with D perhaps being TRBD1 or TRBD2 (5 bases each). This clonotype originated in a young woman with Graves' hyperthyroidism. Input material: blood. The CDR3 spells CSATQGAGTQYF. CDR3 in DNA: TGCAGTGCAACTCAGGGTGCGGGGACCCAGTACTTC.